This T cell receptor (beta chain) appears in the sequencing data of a study of cytomegalovirus exposure and HLA in healthy donors (dated by TCRdb to 2015 to 2018). Broadly, across the study: In an earlier analysis of some 610 of the donors, roughly 300 Gb of sequence data and 95 million to 130 million unique TCR beta sequences from about 179 million T cells were reported. An early release covering over 500 HLA-typed donors comprised approximately 300 gigabases of sequencing data and around 85 million unique TCR sequences. Of the 300 to 450 genotyped donors, 81% were placed in the genetic ancestry cluster associated with self-reported Caucasian donors. The study aimed to test whether signatures of past pathogen exposure could be identified by cataloging public T cell receptors. The study profiled the T cell repertoires of around 700 subjects by immunosequencing and related them to cytomegalovirus serostatus. Along with the approximately 650-subject first cohort, a separate validation cohort of 120 different subjects was used. High-throughput TCR immunosequencing, statistical association of individual TCRs with disease status, and machine learning were combined to predict cytomegalovirus infection status. A later analysis re-analyzed previously published TCR beta repertoires from about 730 donors and added high-resolution HLA genotyping to study TCR occurrence patterns. The later analysis used no new phenotypic data to find candidate immune exposures, relying instead on TCR beta sequences and their occurrence across donors. In an earlier analysis of several hundred of the donors, high-throughput TCR beta sequencing was used to judge whether each TCR beta V gene segment behaved as functional or pseudogenic. Alongside the repertoire data, information on donor age, sex, ethnicity and CMV serostatus was compiled. A later genetic analysis took genome-wide SNP genotypes for about 65% of the 666 donors and used that subset as a discovery cohort. Every discovery cohort repertoire had been produced on one sequencing platform. Class I and class II HLA loci were covered by the typing at four-digit resolution. Typing coverage differed by locus: A, B, C, DRB1 and DQB1 were typed in about 620-630 donors, DQA1 in 500 to 550, DPA1 in 606, and DPB1 in just under 480. Because of strong linkage in the cohort, five DR-DQ haplotypes were treated as single units for association and clustering. Among over 350 genotyped donors of the cohort, an average of roughly 240,000 unique TCR beta nucleotide sequences were sequenced per donor, 15% to 20% of them non-productive. Overall study results and their limits: In a later analysis, HLA-associated TCR beta chains showed more clonal expansion and lower generation probabilities than non-associated chains that were equally common. The study gave a list of about 150 TCR beta chains associated with cytomegalovirus. In this cohort, only TCR beta chains were sequenced, and detectable features were limited by the absence of alpha or paired-chain data. Because counts were too low, roughly 18 rarely observed V segments, including chromosome 9 orphons, were left out of the earlier analysis of approximately 580 of the donors. Linkage disequilibrium might explain the correlated functional status among segregating V segments, but an unknown experimental factor could not be ruled out. An earlier analysis of approximately 500 of the donors showed that most TCR beta V segments appeared in productive rearrangements either about 87% or about 30% of the time, which broadly matched IMGT annotations. Because HLA typing was missing for some donors at each locus, association tests included only the typed subset. The sequencing pipeline was judged likely to have produced a cluster of highly shared sequence variants as a technical artifact. A later analysis reported that several top co-occurrence clusters appeared linked to parvovirus B19, influenza, CMV and Epstein-Barr virus. Some IMGT-functional V segments, including TRBV6-2 and TRBV6-3, could not be told apart with the 87-base-pair reads, so those segments were excluded. A later genetic analysis reported fewer N-insertions in productive TCRs among donors in an Asian-associated ancestry cluster than the 666-donor mean. Immune exposure information for the cohort was limited to CMV serostatus. According to the authors, the approach could potentially be generalized to other disease states and immunological phenotypes. A later genetic analysis associated a missense DCLRE1C variant with V-gene and J-gene trimming of TCR beta chains, and an independent cohort replicated the association. A further reported finding was that TCR beta sequences accurately predicted the HLA-A and HLA-B alleles for most subjects in the first cohort. Strong co-occurrence of HLA alleles, especially DR and DQ, made assigning TCR associations to individual alleles difficult. A later analysis found that TCR association rates varied across HLA loci, with DRB1 alleles showing the most associated TCRs and HLA-C alleles the fewest. Sequencing depth was assumed to be roughly uniform across donors in the presence/absence analyses, though that assumption may not hold. A later analysis found that most CMV-associated TCR beta chains appeared HLA-restricted, with HLA associations seemingly driven largely by CMV exposure. A few of the identified cytomegalovirus-associated TCR beta chains were confirmed in vitro to be specific for cytomegalovirus antigens. At a false discovery rate of 0.05, a later analysis linked some 18,000 TCR beta sequences to specific HLA alleles. Most TCR sequences were observed very rarely across donors, whereas some public TCRs were present in many individuals. Cytomegalovirus status was reported to be diagnosed by the classifier with high specificity and sensitivity in both the original and validation cohorts.

The cysteine opens and the phenylalanine closes a CDR3 of 14 amino acids. Only the CDR3 portion is preserved as DNA: 42 bases, with reading frame beginning at the first base. Trimming takes 6 bases off V and 3 bases off J; junction bases not matched to a gene: 5. The germline V gene supplies CDR1 WSHSY and CDR2 SAAADI. The library was obtained by the immunoSEQ multiplex PCR assay. For the multiplex PCR, a mixture combining 60 forward primers for TCR Vbeta segments and 13 reverse primers for TCR Jbeta segments was used. Amplification of the CDR3 region of rearranged TCR beta genes was performed with a multiplex PCR assay on genomic DNA. The Illumina HiSeq System was used to sequence the amplified TCR beta libraries as 87-base-pair reads. The original pipeline was this. A later analysis tallied tens of millions of unique TCR beta chains across the 700 or so repertoires, and about 12 million of those chains were shared by two or more donors. Raw reads were error-corrected and collapsed into unique sequences by a nearest-neighbor algorithm in which closely related sequences were merged to remove PCR and sequencing errors. CDR3 sequences were aligned to IMGT reference sequences to assign V, D and J gene segments. For a sequence to be retained, a match of at least six nucleotides was required to both a V gene segment and a J gene segment. Rearrangements were called productive when the CDR3 lacked stop codons and stayed in frame with V and J; all others were non-productive. Following IMGT convention, CDR3 was defined as the stretch from the second conserved V-encoded cysteine to the conserved J-encoded phenylalanine. The earlier analysis of 500 to 750 of the donors excluded any sequence lacking an unambiguous match to a single V gene segment. In an earlier analysis of approximately 610 of the donors, V segments were called functional above 56.7% productive rearrangements and were called segregating when the between-donor standard deviation exceeded 5%. A statistical classification framework was developed to diagnose cytomegalovirus status using the catalog of TCR beta chain sequences. In a later analysis, TCR nucleotide sequences were compared against IMGT/GENE-DB human TR gene sequences so that V and J genes could be assigned. The TCRdist pipeline was used in a later analysis to assign CDR3 sequences and most-parsimonious VDJ recombination scenarios. In a later analysis, each TCR beta chain was defined by its CDR3 amino acid sequence together with its V-gene family, and reads lacking a unique V-gene family were excluded. A later analysis removed 600 or so highly shared, low-generation-probability nucleotide sequences to deal with suspected cross-contamination and a sequencing artifact. In a later analysis, a clonal expansion index was calculated for each public chain from normalized within-repertoire ranks of inferred template counts. Generation probabilities in a later analysis came from a VDJ recombination model fitted to out-of-frame rearrangements, and those results were checked against IGoR. In a later analysis, hypergeometric tests were used to score TCR-TCR, TCR-HLA and TCR-CMV co-occurrence, with a repertoire-size bias correction applied to TCR pairs. To estimate false discovery rates, a later analysis permuted the HLA or CMV assignments 20 times. In a later analysis, co-occurring TCRs were grouped with DBSCAN, and TCRdist sequence similarity was added when clustering was performed within HLA-allele-positive subsets. Repertoires with fewer than 30,000 or more than 120,000 public chains were left out of co-occurrence clustering, as were about five repertoires with anomalous nucleotide sharing. In its TCRdb copy, this immuneACCESS table keeps in-frame sequences only and misses some clones. Where compared with another copy, unresolved V genes explain less than half of these, and the others have no known cause. From that table come the V and J calls and clone size; the DNA was used to work out D and trimming. Within this sample are under 150,000 clones, with about two thirds of them counted one time only. The biggest ten clones account for more than 2.5% of the sample.

The cohort consisted of some 730 healthy bone marrow donors. At the time of sampling, all cohort members were nominally healthy, though unrecorded immune exposures were likely present. The donor tested CMV seropositive, placing the donor among the 289 seropositive members of the cohort. A peripheral blood sample was collected from each donor, and TCR beta sequencing was performed on peripheral blood mononuclear cells. Genomic DNA was extracted from the blood cell samples with the Qiagen DNeasy Blood Extraction Kit. Regarding this clone: What this receptor recognizes is not known. Per-nucleotide qualities are absent, and no much larger clonotype sits a single base away.

The sequenced sample was PBMCs. This sequence originates from a woman in her sixties in good health and CMV-seropositive. Recombination joined TRBV10-2 with TRBJ2-3; 8 bases in the junction line up with TRBD2. The DNA is TGCGCCAGCAGCGTAGCGGGGAAGACAGATACGCAGTATTTT. This is translated as CASSVAGKTDTQYF.